Listed here is a single T cell receptor beta chain. Its antigen remains unidentified. This sample is part of a study of lymphopenia after photon versus proton radiotherapy. TCRdb's table, derived via immunoSEQ multiplex PCR, lists solely in-frame clones and lacks some. The data hold 89,000 or so clones, with about 86% observed a single time. This CDR3 comprises 16 residues. Trimming shortened V by 3 bases and J by 0 bases, and 13 bases separated the two germline ends. Germline loops: CDR1 SGHVS, CDR2 FQNEAQ. Study-level findings and limits: After the lymphocyte nadir, photon-treated repertoires showed oligoclonal expansion, especially of CD8+ Temra cells. Survival link was tested only in deceased patients; proton benefit remains a possibility. Relative stability marked proton patients; photon patients lost diversity and naive cells. Post-nadir TCR diversity decline inversely tracked overall survival among those who died.

The specimen comprised peripheral blood, sampled from a patient treated with proton-based radiotherapy. This clonotype originated in a man aged 55 to 69 with pancreatic cancer. V usage is TRBV7-8 and J usage is TRBJ2-3; weak D call: TRBD2 (5 bases). The CDR3 sequence is CASSLVRRGSTDTQYF. The CDR3 region has the DNA TGTGCCAGCAGCTTGGTTCGCCGCGGGAGCACAGATACGCAGTATTTT.